The 17 T cell receptor beta chains below all came from one sample that was sequenced in a study of T cell responses to AZD1222 COVID-19 vaccine. The assay was immunoSEQ multiplex PCR, and TCRdb's table has in-frame clones only and misses some. The sample includes roughly 180,000 clones, roughly nine tenths of them seen just once. The sequencing here drew on peripheral blood, taken 28 days after the second AZD1222 dose. These receptor sequences come from an adult who received the AZD1222 COVID-19 vaccine.

The rearrangement links TRBV2 to TRBJ1-2, with 8 bases identical to TRBD1. The germline gives CDR1 SNHLY, CDR2 FYNNEI. CDR3 length equals 16 residues. With 1 base clipped from V and 7 bases from J, the junction kept 11 bases outside the gene matches. Here the CDR3 DNA reads TGTGCCAGCAGTGAAGAGTGGAACAGGGGGACACCTGGCTACACCTTC. This codes for CASSEEWNRGTPGYTF.

This clone showed up just a few times. The chain carries TRBV28 and TRBJ2-1; no clear D. CDR1 MDHEN and CDR2 SYDVKM come from the germline V gene. Trimming shortened V by 7 bases and J by 5 bases, and 9 bases separated the two germline ends. The CDR3 has 12 amino acids. CDR3 sequence (DNA): TGTGCCAGCAATCGCCTAAACAATGAGCAGTTCTTC. Residues: CASNRLNNEQFF.

V is TRBV19 and J is TRBJ2-7; 7 bases map to TRBD2. Unmatched junction bases numbered 6, after V lost 3 bases and J lost 4 bases. The CDR3 has 14 residues. The germline gives CDR1 LNHDA, CDR2 SQIVND (reference sequence). The CDR3 DNA reads as TGTGCCAGTAGTATCGGGGGAGGGGTTTACGAGCAGTACTTC. It translates to CASSIGGGVYEQYF.

This chain uses TRBV18 with TRBJ2-1, with D maybe TRBD2 (6 bases). The CDR3 spans 13 residues. CDR1 is KGHSH and CDR2 is LQKENI in the germline V gene. The V end lost 3 bases, the J end lost 7 bases, and 10 bases lay between the germline ends. CDR3 DNA: TGTGCCAGCTCACCTCGGGGGTCGAATGAGCAGTTCTTC. Protein: CASSPRGSNEQFF. Full variable domain (outside the CDR3, taken from reference TRBV18 and TRBJ2-1): NAGVMQNPRHLVRRRGQEARLRCSPMKGHSHVYWYRQLPEEGLKFMVYLQKENIIDESGMPKERFSAEFPKEGPSILRIQQVVRGDSAAYFCASSPRGSNEQFFGPGTRLTVL.

This chain links TRBV5-1 with TRBJ1-4; D possibly corresponds to TRBD1 (5 bases). CDR1 SGHRS and CDR2 YFSETQ come from the germline V gene. This CDR3 is built from 16 residues. V was pared by 2 bases and J by 8 bases, with 19 bases between. The CDR3 reads CASSLEAIIPGEKLFF. CDR3 DNA sequence: TGCGCCAGCAGCTTAGAGGCCATTATTCCAGGGGAAAAACTGTTTTTT.

The chain carries TRBV12-3 or TRBV12-4 and TRBJ1-2; no definite D call. V lost 3 bases to trimming and J lost 5 bases, with 10 bases between them. This CDR3 has 13 residues. The CDR3 loop is CASSLGRLYGYTF. DNA of the CDR3: TGTGCCAGCAGTTTGGGCAGACTGTATGGCTACACCTTC.

The V and J genes are TRBV9 and TRBJ2-7; D possibly corresponds to TRBD1 (6 bases). This CDR3 is built from 13 residues. Between the trimmed V and J ends, which lost 0 bases and 5 bases, there was a span of 9 bases. Germline CDR1 reads SGDLS; CDR2 reads YYNGEE. This chain's CDR3 is CASSVEPGDEQYF. The CDR3 bases are TGTGCCAGCAGCGTAGAGCCAGGGGACGAGCAGTACTTC.

The CDR3: CASRAWDAENTEAFF. CDR3 sequence (DNA): TGCGCCAGCAGAGCCTGGGACGCCGAGAACACTGAAGCTTTCTTT. The V and J genes are TRBV5-1 and TRBJ1-1; D might be TRBD1 (5 bases). The germline CDR1 and CDR2 sequences are SGHRS and YFSETQ. V was cut by 5 bases and J by 1 base, with 15 bases left in between. The CDR3 runs 15 residues. The full variable domain, completed using reference TRBV5-1 and TRBJ1-1, is KAGVTQTPRYLIKTRGQQVTLSCSPISGHRSVSWYQQTPGQGLQFLFEYFSETQRNKGNFPGRFSGRQFSNSRSEMNVSTLELGDSALYLCASRAWDAENTEAFFGQGTRLTVV.

V usage is TRBV19 and J usage is TRBJ1-1, with 10 positions matching TRBD1. The junction had 17 bases not matched to a gene; V was cut back by 3 bases and J by 10 bases. There are 17 residues in the CDR3. From germline, CDR1 is LNHDA and CDR2 SQIVND (reference sequence). CDR3 residues: CASSISGVNFRTGGAFF. Written as DNA, the CDR3 is TGTGCCAGTAGTATTTCGGGGGTTAATTTCCGGACAGGGGGAGCTTTCTTT.

The rearrangement uses TRBV15 and TRBJ2-1, with 10 positions matching TRBD2. The CDR3 extends over 15 amino acids. The V gene's germline CDR1 is LNHNV and CDR2 YYDKDF (reference sequence). V lost 0 bases to trimming and J lost 15 bases; unmatched junction nucleotides: 11. CDR3 sequence (DNA): TGTGCCACCAGCAGAGATAGCCTAGCGGGAGCGCCCCCGTTCTTC. As protein: CATSRDSLAGAPPFF.

V usage is TRBV3-1 (or the pseudogene TRBV3-2) and J usage is TRBJ1-2; D gene unclear. Trimming cost V 3 bases and J 5 bases, with 10 bases left between them. This CDR3 spans 13 amino acids. The germline CDR1 and CDR2 sequences are LGHDT and YNNKEL (reference sequence). CDR3: CASSHGNLYGYTF. The CDR3, as DNA: TGTGCCAGCAGCCACGGAAACCTATATGGCTACACCTTC.

This rearrangement joins TRBV18 to TRBJ2-1, with D perhaps TRBD1 (5 bases). Germline lookup yields CDR1 KGHSH and CDR2 LQKENI. The CDR3 totals 13 residues. V lost 4 bases, J lost 5 bases, and 9 bases lay in between. The CDR3 protein is CASSRDSNNEQFF. In DNA form, the CDR3 reads TGTGCCAGCTCACGAGACAGTAACAATGAGCAGTTCTTC.

V and J are TRBV21-1 and TRBJ1-1. TRBV21-1 is noted as a pseudogene. This CDR3 is built from 15 residues. The CDR3 coding sequence is TGTGCCAGCAGCAAATGGGGTCGAGAGAACACTGAAGCTTTCTTT. It specifies CASSKWGRENTEAFF.

This chain connects TRBV28 to TRBJ1-4, with D unresolved. V was cut by 3 bases and J by 8 bases, with 7 bases left in between. Germline V gives CDR1 MDHEN, CDR2 SYDVKM. CDR3 length equals 12 residues. CDR3: CASSLSKEKLFF. The CDR3 DNA reads TGTGCCAGCAGTTTGAGCAAGGAAAAACTGTTTTTT.

The V call is TRBV9, the J call TRBJ2-6; 7 bases are a match to TRBD2. Germline CDR1 is SGDLS and CDR2 is YYNGEE. The CDR3 extends over 18 amino acids. With 5 bases clipped from V and 1 base from J, the junction kept 12 bases outside the gene matches. In nucleotides, the CDR3 is TGTGCCAGCAGTCCTTTCCGGGGGGTGCCATCTGGGGCCAACGTCCTGACTTTC. This translates into CASSPFRGVPSGANVLTF.

The rearrangement joins TRBV4-3 to TRBJ1-2, with D maybe TRBD1 (5 bases). Germline loops: CDR1 LGHNA, CDR2 YSLEER. Trimming removed 0 bases from V and 7 bases from J, with 12 bases in between. The CDR3 extends over 14 amino acids. The CDR3 coding sequence is TGCGCCAGCAGCCAAGATAGCAGGGCGGGTGGCTACACCTTC. It is translated as CASSQDSRAGGYTF.

The chain has TRBV9 and TRBJ1-1; the D gene is possibly TRBD1 (5 bases). Trimming pared 0 bases from V and 5 bases from J, leaving 11 bases between. Germline-derived CDR1 and CDR2 are SGDLS and YYNGEE. The CDR3 runs to 14 residues. The CDR3 region has the DNA TGTGCCAGCAGCGTAGTTCAGGGAGGAACTGAAGCTTTCTTT. Its protein product is CASSVVQGGTEAFF.